This T cell receptor (beta chain) was captured in a study of cytomegalovirus exposure and HLA in healthy donors. Points from the study as a whole: Association of a missense DCLRE1C variant with TCR beta V- and J-gene trimming was reported in a later analysis.

A remark on this clone: Its antigen remains unknown.

PCR amplification relied on 60 Vbeta primers (plus 13 Jbeta primers). TCRdb keeps only in-frame clones here, not all; method: immunoSEQ multiplex PCR. Its table lists tens of thousands of clones. The germline CDR1 and CDR2 sequences are ENHRY and SYGVKD. There are 15 residues in the CDR3. The J segment lost 2 bases and the V segment lost 11 bases, leaving 14 bases of the junction unmatched. The receptor was derived from a man aged 35 to 55 in good health and CMV-seronegative. The chain carries TRBV10-3 and TRBJ2-7; 8 nucleotides line up with TRBD1. What was sequenced was PBMCs. The CDR3 here is CASSGGRTYAYEQYF. Written as DNA, the CDR3 is TGTGCCTCCTCAGGGGGCAGAACCTACGCCTACGAGCAGTACTTC.